This T cell receptor beta chain was documented in a study of T cells in narcolepsy (dated by TCRdb to between 2018 and 2020). As for the study more broadly: Patients with narcolepsy type 1 or type 2 (NT1, NT2) and healthy control donors were enrolled in the study. The study sought autoreactive T cells targeting hypocretin neuron self-antigens (hypocretin, TRIB2) in narcolepsy patients, using TCR Vbeta sequencing to track clonotypes in blood and CSF.

The library came from the immunoSEQ multiplex PCR assay. TCRdb carries this immuneACCESS record with in-frame sequences only. Its versions omit some clonotypes, under half of them owing to an unresolved V gene in the studies checked, with the rest unexplained. The sample data list over 25,000 clones, and under 85% of these were observed just once. The leading ten clones occupy roughly 0.9% of the sample. A word on this clone: The clone's antigen remains unknown. Per-base quality was not reported, and no clone a single base away is much larger than it.

For TCR Vbeta sequencing, memory CD4+ T cells were sorted ex vivo from the peripheral blood of narcolepsy patients and healthy controls. CDR1 and CDR2 (MDHEN, SYDVKM) derive from the germline V gene. At the junction V is shortened by 10 bases and J by 0 bases, with 18 bases in between. Counted from cysteine to phenylalanine, this CDR3 has 15 amino acids. Only the CDR3 region is kept as DNA, spanning 45 bases read in frame from base 1. Study-wide conclusions, independent of this receptor: According to the report, autoreactive clonotypes were detected serially in the blood of the same patients and of different patients, but not in healthy controls. Plots that compared CSF and blood CD4+ T cell clonotypes from the same patient highlighted HCRT-specific and TRIB2-specific autoreactive clonotypes. No sequences matching autoreactive T cell clones were present in some of the blood memory CD4+ repertoires from patients and controls. Patients and controls had similar numbers of sequenced blood memory CD4+ clonotypes, with averages of around 40,000 in patients and some 36,000 in controls.

The origin of this receptor is a human donor with narcolepsy. The sequencing input was CD45RA- memory CD4+ T cells from PBMCs. This specimen's cell subset or site label, per the study, means: memory T cells sorted ex vivo from peripheral blood. The V gene is TRBV28 and the J gene is TRBJ1-1, and possibly TRBD1, on 5 matching bases. The DNA reads as follows: TGTGCCACGAGTCATCTATGGGGCATGAACACTGAAGCTTTCTTT. This yields the protein CATSHLWGMNTEAFF.